This T cell receptor (beta chain) appears in the sequencing data of a study of shared clonotypes between healthy human individuals (dated by TCRdb to the early 2020s). Regarding the study in general: The cohort comprised a couple of women and a few men aged 18 to 49 years. For each donor, CD4 naive and CD4 memory were each run on three plates, CD8 naive on two plates, and CD8 memory on one plate. Blood TCR repertoires of five healthy adults were deeply sequenced to estimate repertoire size and the extent of clonotype sharing between individuals. To increase sequencing depth and limit assay-specific biases, different laboratories used diverse techniques to prepare libraries and sequence TCR repertoires. Each donor's leukapheresis produced roughly between roughly 0.85 and 9 billion PBMCs.

Regarding this clone: This clone's antigen is unknown. Per-nucleotide qualities are absent, and no much larger clonotype sits a single base away.

General findings and caveats noted by the study authors: Larger estimated clonotype richness was generally found for naive subsets than for memory subsets. Pairwise subsampling indicated that sequencing depth was expected to affect the degree of clonotype sharing among donors. Even with the large sequencing depth, rarefaction of the sorted-subset datasets indicated that sequencing was incomplete. Sampling was limited to blood, and TCR repertoires in tissue likely differ from TCR repertoires in blood. Compared with non-shared clonotypes, clonotypes shared by all four sorted-subset donors had higher generation probabilities. Sharing across a few donors was observed for around 5% of naive CD4, over 3% of naive CD8, 2.3% of memory CD4, and roughly 0.4% of memory CD8 clonotypes. The genetic and exposure-history diversity represented was limited by the small number of donors.

From the germline V gene, CDR1 is MNHEY and CDR2 is SVGAGI. The V and J ends are trimmed by 7 bases and 7 bases, leaving 14 bases between them. From the cysteine through the phenylalanine, the CDR3 covers 12 amino acids. Only the CDR3 DNA stays, 36 bases, in frame from base 1. TCR CDR3 regions were amplified from genomic DNA by multiplex PCR using the deep immunoSEQ assay. For each cell subset, the extracted genomic DNA was distributed evenly across all wells of several immunoSEQ 96-well plates, and each plate served as one replicate. For sorted subsets, roughly 190 ng of genomic DNA, equivalent to 25,000 to 30,000 T cell genomes, went into each replicate PCR. Purified libraries were measured with a Qubit 3.0 fluorometer, size-checked on a Bioanalyzer 2100, and measured again with the KAPA Library Quantification kit. Every immunoSEQ 96-well plate was sequenced on a dedicated single-read 150-cycle Illumina NextSeq 550 flow cell. The paper's data handling went like this. Because only junctional sequences without quality scores were contained in the immunoSEQ output, filtering matching that applied to full-length reads could not be performed. To assign V/J genes and CDR3, sequences were annotated using PyIR, a Python wrapper for IgBLAST v1.9, with IMGT germline references. Reads with weak V/J assignments (E-value above 1e-6), missing CDR3, stop codons, out-of-frame junctions, or ambiguous translated residues were removed. A V3J clonotype was defined by an identical inferred V gene, J gene, and CDR3 amino acid sequence. To compute the percentage overlap between repertoires, the number of shared unique clonotypes was divided by the size of the smaller repertoire. Richness of each repertoire was evaluated using RTK rarefaction, the Chao1 estimator, and Recon v2.1 estimates of unobserved clonotypes. OLGA was used to compute generation probabilities for all TCRbeta clonotypes that the gDNA method yielded from several donors. TCRdb carries this immuneACCESS record with in-frame sequences only. Its versions omit some clonotypes, under half of them owing to an unresolved V gene in the studies checked, with the rest unexplained. V and J calls and clone size are as listed in that table; D and trimming were resolved from the DNA. The sample has more than 2 million clones on record, over 85% of them singletons. The ten top clones hold roughly 1.1% of the sample.

CD8 naive samples consisted of CD45RO-negative cells that were positively selected for CCR7, yielding a CD45RA+CCR7+ population without TemRA cells. The donors were healthy, HIV-negative adults who had no recently reported acute infections or vaccinations. Every donor was a Caucasian adult living in Nashville, Tennessee, USA. After blood collection by leukapheresis, PBMCs were isolated using Ficoll-Histopaque density gradient centrifugation and then cryopreserved in the vapor phase of liquid nitrogen. Purity and quantity of every magnetically sorted T cell population were checked by analytical flow cytometry. From each sorted fraction, genomic DNA was isolated and quantified by UV absorbance on a Nanodrop 2000c.

This clonotype was sampled from a man aged 18-30 years in good health. Input material: naive CD8+ T cells sorted from blood. The sample's cell subset or site label, in plain terms: CD45RA+CCR7+. The chain employs TRBV6-5 and TRBJ2-7; tentative D gene TRBD2, with 5 bases matching. The CDR3 amino acid sequence is: CASTPGSGEQYF. DNA sequence: TGTGCCAGCACCCCGGGATCGGGGGAGCAGTACTTC.